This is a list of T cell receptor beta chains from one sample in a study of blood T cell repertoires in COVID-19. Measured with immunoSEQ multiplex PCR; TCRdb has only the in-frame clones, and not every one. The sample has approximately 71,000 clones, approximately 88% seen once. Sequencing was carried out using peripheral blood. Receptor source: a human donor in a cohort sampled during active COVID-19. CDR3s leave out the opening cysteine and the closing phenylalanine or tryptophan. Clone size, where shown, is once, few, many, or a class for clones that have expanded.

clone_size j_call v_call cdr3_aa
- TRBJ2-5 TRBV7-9 ASSPAGGETQY
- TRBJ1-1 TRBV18 ASSPRRRADATRGTEAF
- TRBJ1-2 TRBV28 ASRQGSAYGYT
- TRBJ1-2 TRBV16 ASSPATSSGYT
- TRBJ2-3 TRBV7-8 ASSLAGGRTDTQY
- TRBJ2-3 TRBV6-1 ASSDPGLASTDTQY
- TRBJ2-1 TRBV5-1 ASSLGLAEIYNEQF
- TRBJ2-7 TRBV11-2 ASGRTYEQY
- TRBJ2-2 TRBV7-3 ASSLLTGELF
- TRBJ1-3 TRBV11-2 ASSVKQVNPSGNTIY
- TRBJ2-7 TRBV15 ATSREGGYEQY
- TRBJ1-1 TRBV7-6 ASSLGLTGMNTEAF
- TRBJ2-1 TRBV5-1 ASSLAAPGQELYNEQF
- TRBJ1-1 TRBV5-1 ASSLALQGANTEAF
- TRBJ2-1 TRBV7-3 ASSPAGGLGNEQF
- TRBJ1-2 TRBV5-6 ASSFQRTYGYT
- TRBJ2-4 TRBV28 ASSRSRDRGRTIQY
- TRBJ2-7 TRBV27 ASRRGYFDEQY
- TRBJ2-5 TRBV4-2 ASSQSRGQSETQY
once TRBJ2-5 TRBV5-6 ASSLGIQETQY
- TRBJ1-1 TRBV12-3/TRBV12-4 ASSKLTEAF
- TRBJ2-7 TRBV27 ATSAGNSGEQY
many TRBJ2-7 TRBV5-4 ASSPWDSRLVEQY
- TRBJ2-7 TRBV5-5 ASSKGVSVY
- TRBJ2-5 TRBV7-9 ASSRGQLQETQY
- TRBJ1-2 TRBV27 ASGDKTGYGYT
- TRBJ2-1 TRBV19 ASSIGLAGGDEQF
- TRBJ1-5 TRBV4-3 ASSQDGGGNQPQH
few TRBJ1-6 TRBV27 ASRTQGFNNSPLH
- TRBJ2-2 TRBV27 ASKYSGGTGELF
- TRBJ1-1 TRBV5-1 ASSLVGGNTEAF
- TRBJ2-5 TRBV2 ASSEQGALETQY
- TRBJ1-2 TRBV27 ASSLFFVSGGNYGYT
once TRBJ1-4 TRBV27 ASSPQGLGEKLF
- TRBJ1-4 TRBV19 ASSIARGPREKLF
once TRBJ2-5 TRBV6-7 ASSLLRFWAAGVSGTQY
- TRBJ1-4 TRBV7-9 ASSFGGDDEKLF
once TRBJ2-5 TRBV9 ASSTPGTGTETQY
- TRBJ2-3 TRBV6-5 ASSYFPGSSDTQY
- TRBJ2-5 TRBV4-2 ASSQDPPGELGETQY
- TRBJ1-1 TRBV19 ASSKGQGNTEAF
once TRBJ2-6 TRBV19 ASSVSGLLLSGANVLT
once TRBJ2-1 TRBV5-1 ASSLQGALTPNEQF
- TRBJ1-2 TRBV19 ASTLRTGESYGYT
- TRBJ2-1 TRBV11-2 ASSPPGQGYNEQF
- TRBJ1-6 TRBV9 ASSARALGNSPLH
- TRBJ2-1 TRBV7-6 ASSLAAGGSSYNEQF
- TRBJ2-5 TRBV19 ASSIAGQGQETQY
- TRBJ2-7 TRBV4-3 ASSPGVGDEQY
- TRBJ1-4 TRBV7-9 ASSFGTGGDEKLF
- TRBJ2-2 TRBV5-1 ASSLWLRRVGVDVNTGELF